This is a list of T cell receptor beta chains from one sample in a study of CD8+CD57+ T cells in acquired aplastic anemia. TCRdb re-called the reads through MiXCR, storing one row per CDR3 protein. The sample has 400,000 to 500,000 distinct CDR3 sequences; around 72% are singletons. Sequenced sample: sorted CD4+, CD8+, or CD8+CD57+ T cells (not recorded which) from PBMCs. The receptors shown here come from a human donor in good health, serving as a control. CDR3s include the opening cysteine and the closing phenylalanine or tryptophan. D genes are given only for firm matches. Clone size, where shown, is once, few, many, or a class for clones that have expanded.

j_call,clone_size,cdr3_length,d_call,v_call,cdr3_aa,cdr3_nt
TRBJ2-3,-,15,-,TRBV7-2,CDSSRRGQDGDTQYF,TGTGACAGCAGTCGACGGGGGCAAGACGGTGATACGCAGTATTTT
TRBJ1-2,-,12,-,TRBV20-1,CSARAKLYRDTF,TGCAGTGCTAGAGCAAAACTTTACAGGGACACCTTC
TRBJ1-6,-,12,TRBD1,TRBV12-3/TRBV12-4,CAISDRGPPLHF,TGTGCCATCAGCGACAGGGGTCCACCCCTCCACTTT
TRBJ2-5,many,15,-,TRBV9,CASSVAGGPQETQYF,TGTGCCAGCAGCGTAGCTGGGGGGCCGCAAGAGACCCAGTACTTC
TRBJ1-1,-,14,-,TRBV15,CASNQVRGGTEAFF,TGTGCCAGCAACCAAGTCCGGGGGGGCACTGAAGCTTTCTTT
TRBJ2-7,-,14,-,TRBV7-2,CASSLGRGINEPQF,TGTGCCAGCAGCTTGGGCAGGGGCATCAATGAGCCCCAGTTC
TRBJ1-5,-,13,-,TRBV10-3,CAIRDERAQPQHF,TGTGCCATCAGGGACGAACGCGCTCAGCCCCAGCATTTT
TRBJ1-3,-,14,TRBD1,TRBV20-1,CSARGRTGPYTIYF,TGCAGTGCTAGAGGGCGGACAGGACCCTACACCATATATTTT
TRBJ2-7,-,12,-,TRBV20-1,CSAPAGNNKQYF,TGCAGTGCTCCCGCAGGGAACAACAAGCAGTACTTC
TRBJ1-2,few,14,-,TRBV10-3,CASSKFGALYGYTF,TGTGCCAGCAGTAAATTCGGGGCCCTCTATGGCTACACCTTC
TRBJ1-5,-,15,-,TRBV11-2,CASSLSMEFNQPQHF,TGTGCCAGCAGCTTATCCATGGAGTTCAATCAGCCCCAGCATTTT
TRBJ2-2,once,14,-,TRBV5-1,CASTLMGGTRELFF,TGCGCCAGCACCTTGATGGGGGGCACCAGGGAGCTGTTTTTT
TRBJ1-5,-,15,-,TRBV24-1,CATSAGAYSNQPQHF,TGTGCCACCAGCGCAGGGGCCTATAGCAATCAGCCCCAGCATTTT
TRBJ2-7,-,13,TRBD1,TRBV2,CASSEGRGREQYF,TGTGCCAGCAGTGAGGGCAGGGGGCGCGAGCAGTACTTC
TRBJ2-3,-,15,TRBD1,TRBV15,CATSFGTGAHEQQYF,TGTGCCACCAGCTTCGGCACAGGGGCCCATGAGCAGCAGTATTTT
TRBJ1-2,many,15,-,TRBV4-3,CASSQGGARDYGYTF,TGCGCCAGCAGCCAAGGGGGAGCAAGGGACTATGGCTACACCTTC
TRBJ2-7,many,18,TRBD1,TRBV12-3/TRBV12-4,CASSFRQGAPYSSYEQYF,TGTGCCAGCAGTTTCCGGCAGGGGGCGCCGTATTCCTCCTACGAGCAGTACTTC
TRBJ1-4,many,15,TRBD1,TRBV19,CASSSTGSTNEKLFF,TGTGCCAGTAGTTCGACAGGGTCTACTAATGAAAAACTGTTTTTT
TRBJ1-2,-,13,TRBD1,TRBV29-1,CSAEDGQGAEYTF,TGCAGCGCTGAAGATGGCCAGGGGGCTGAGTACACCTTC
TRBJ2-1,-,13,-,TRBV7-2,CASTSGPWDEQFF,TGTGCCAGCACCTCCGGGCCGTGGGATGAGCAGTTCTTC